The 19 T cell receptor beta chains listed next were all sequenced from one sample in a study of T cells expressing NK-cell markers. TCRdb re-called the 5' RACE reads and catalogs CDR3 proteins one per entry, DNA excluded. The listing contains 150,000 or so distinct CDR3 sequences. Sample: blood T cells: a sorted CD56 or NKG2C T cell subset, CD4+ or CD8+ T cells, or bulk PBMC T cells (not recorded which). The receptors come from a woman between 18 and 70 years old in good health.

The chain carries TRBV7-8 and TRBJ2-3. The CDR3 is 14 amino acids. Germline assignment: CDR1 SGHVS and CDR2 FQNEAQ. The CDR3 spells CASSLARSADTQYF.

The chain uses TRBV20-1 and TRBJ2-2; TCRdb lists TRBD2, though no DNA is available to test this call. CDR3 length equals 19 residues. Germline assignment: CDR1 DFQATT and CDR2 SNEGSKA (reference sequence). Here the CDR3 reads CSARDPNYGLAGWTGELFF.

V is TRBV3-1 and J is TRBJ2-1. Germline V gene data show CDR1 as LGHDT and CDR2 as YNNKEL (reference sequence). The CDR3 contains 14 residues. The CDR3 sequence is CASTREGIHNEQFF.

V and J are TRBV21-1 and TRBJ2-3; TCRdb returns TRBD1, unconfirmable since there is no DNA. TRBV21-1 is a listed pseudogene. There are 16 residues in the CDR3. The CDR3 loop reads CASRTPGGNYTDTQYF.

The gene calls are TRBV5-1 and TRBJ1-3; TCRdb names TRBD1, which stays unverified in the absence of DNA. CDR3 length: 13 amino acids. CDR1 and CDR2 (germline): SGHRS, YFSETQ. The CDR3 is CASSTDSGNTIYF. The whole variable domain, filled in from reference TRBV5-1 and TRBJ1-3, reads KAGVTQTPRYLIKTRGQQVTLSCSPISGHRSVSWYQQTPGQGLQFLFEYFSETQRNKGNFPGRFSGRQFSNSRSEMNVSTLELGDSALYLCASSTDSGNTIYFGEGSWLTVV.

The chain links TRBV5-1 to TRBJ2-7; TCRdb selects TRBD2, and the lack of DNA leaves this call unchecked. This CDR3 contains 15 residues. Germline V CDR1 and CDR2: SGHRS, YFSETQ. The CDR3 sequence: CASSFDGGGAGEQYF. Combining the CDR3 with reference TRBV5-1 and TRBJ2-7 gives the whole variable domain KAGVTQTPRYLIKTRGQQVTLSCSPISGHRSVSWYQQTPGQGLQFLFEYFSETQRNKGNFPGRFSGRQFSNSRSEMNVSTLELGDSALYLCASSFDGGGAGEQYFGPGTRLTVT.

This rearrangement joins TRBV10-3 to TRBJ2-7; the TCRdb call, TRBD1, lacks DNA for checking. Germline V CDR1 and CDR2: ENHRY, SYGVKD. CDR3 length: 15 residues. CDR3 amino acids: CAITTGTGGSYEQYF.

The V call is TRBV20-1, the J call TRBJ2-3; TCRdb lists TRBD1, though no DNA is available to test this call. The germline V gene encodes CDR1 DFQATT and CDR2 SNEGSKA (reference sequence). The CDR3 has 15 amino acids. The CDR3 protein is CSARSVDRATDTQYF.

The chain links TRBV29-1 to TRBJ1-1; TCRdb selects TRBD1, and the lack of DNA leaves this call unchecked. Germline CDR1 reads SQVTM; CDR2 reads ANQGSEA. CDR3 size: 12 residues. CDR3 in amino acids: CSSGQRNTEAFF.

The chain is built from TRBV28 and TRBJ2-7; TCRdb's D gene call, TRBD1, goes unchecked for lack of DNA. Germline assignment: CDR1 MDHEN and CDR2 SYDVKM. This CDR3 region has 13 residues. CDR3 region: CASRSGQGTGVYF. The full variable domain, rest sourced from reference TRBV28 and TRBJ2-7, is DVKVTQSSRYLVKRTGEKVFLECVQDMDHENMFWYRQDPGLGLRLIYFSYDVKMKEKGDIPEGYSVSREKKERFSLILESASTNQTSMYLCASRSGQGTGVYFGPGTRLTVT.

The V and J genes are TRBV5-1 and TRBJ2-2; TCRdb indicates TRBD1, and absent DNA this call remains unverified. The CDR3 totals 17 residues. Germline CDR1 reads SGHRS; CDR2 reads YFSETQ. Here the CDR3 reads CASSSQTGTHSTGELFF.

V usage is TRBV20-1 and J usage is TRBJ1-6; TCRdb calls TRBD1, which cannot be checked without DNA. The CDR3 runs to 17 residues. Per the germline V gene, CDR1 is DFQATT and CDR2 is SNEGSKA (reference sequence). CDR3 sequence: CSAREGTGASYNSPLHF.

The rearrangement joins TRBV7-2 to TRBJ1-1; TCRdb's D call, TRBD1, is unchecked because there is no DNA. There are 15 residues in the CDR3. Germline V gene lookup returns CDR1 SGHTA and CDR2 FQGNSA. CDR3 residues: CASSTYRAVNTEAFF.

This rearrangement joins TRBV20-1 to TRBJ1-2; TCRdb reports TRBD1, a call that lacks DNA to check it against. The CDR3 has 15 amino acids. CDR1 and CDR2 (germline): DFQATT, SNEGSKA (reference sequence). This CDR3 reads CSARPPTGNLYGYTF.

This CDR3 is CSVKGRHHNEQFF. This chain uses TRBV29-1 with TRBJ2-1. The CDR3 runs 13 residues. Germline V gene sequence: CDR1 SQVTM, CDR2 ANQGSEA.

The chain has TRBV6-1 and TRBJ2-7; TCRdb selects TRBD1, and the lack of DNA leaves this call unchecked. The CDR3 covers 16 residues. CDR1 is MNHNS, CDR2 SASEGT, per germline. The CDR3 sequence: CASSEALTDPTYEQYF.

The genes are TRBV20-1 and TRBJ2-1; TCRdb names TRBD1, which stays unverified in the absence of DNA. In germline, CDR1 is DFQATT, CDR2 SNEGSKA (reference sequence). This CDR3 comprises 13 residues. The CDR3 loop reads CSAIRGRVDEQFF.

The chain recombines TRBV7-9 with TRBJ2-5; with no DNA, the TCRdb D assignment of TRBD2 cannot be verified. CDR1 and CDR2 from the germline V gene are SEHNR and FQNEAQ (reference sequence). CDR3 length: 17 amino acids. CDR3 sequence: CASSKGTSGGMWETQYF.

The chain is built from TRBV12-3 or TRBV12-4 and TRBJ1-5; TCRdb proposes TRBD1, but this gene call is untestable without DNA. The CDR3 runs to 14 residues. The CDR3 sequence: CASIRTEDNQPQHF.